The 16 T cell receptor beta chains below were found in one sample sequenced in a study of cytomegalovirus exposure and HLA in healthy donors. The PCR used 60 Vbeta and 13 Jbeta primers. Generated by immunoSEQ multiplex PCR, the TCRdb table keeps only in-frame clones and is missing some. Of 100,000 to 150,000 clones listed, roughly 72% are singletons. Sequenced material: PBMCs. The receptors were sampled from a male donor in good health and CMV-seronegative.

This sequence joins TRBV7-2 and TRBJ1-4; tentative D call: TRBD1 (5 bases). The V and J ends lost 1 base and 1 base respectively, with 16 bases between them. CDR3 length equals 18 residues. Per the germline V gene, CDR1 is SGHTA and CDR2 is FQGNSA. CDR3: CASSLGGRARRTNEKLFF. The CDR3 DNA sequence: TGTGCCAGCAGCTTAGGGGGCAGGGCAAGGCGAACTAATGAAAAACTGTTTTTT.

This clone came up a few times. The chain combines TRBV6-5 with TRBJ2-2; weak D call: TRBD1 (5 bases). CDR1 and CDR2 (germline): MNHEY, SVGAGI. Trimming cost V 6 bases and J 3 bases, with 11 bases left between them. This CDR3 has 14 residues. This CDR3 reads CASRRSRDTGELFF. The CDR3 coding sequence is TGTGCCAGCAGGAGATCCAGGGACACCGGGGAGCTGTTTTTT.

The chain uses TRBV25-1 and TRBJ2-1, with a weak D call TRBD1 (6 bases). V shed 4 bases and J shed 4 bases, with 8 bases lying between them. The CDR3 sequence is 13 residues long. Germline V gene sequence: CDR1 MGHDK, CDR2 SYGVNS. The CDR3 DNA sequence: TGTGCCAGCAGTGGGACAGATTACAATGAGCAGTTCTTC. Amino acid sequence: CASSGTDYNEQFF.

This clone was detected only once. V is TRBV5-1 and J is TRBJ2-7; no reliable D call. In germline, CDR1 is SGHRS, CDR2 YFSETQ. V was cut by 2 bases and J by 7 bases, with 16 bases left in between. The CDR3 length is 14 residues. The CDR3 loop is CASSLEVTRLEQYF. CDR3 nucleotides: TGCGCCAGCAGCTTAGAGGTCACCCGCCTTGAGCAGTACTTC.

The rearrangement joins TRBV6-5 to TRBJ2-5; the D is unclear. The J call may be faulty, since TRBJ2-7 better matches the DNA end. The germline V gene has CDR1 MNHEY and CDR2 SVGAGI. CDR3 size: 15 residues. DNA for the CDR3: TGTGCCAGCAGGACTCAAACCCTCAACTCCTACGAGCAGTACTTC. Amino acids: CASRTQTLNSYEQYF.

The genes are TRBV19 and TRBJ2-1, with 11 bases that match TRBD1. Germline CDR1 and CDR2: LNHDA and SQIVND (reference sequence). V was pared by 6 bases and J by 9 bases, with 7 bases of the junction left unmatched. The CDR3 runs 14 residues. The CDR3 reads CASRRDRGRGEQFF. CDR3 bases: TGTGCCAGTAGGAGGGACAGGGGGAGAGGTGAGCAGTTCTTC.

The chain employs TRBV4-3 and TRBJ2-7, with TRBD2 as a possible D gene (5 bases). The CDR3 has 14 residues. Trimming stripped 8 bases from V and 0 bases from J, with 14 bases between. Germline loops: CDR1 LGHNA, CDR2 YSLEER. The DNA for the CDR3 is TGCGCCAGCTCAAGGGAGTTGGGCTCCTACGAGCAGTACTTC. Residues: CASSRELGSYEQYF.

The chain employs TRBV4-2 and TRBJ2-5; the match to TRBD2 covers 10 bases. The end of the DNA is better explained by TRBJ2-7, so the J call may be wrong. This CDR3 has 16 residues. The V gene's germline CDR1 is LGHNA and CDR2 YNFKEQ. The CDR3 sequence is CASSQDHASGSYEQYF. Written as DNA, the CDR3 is TGTGCCAGCAGCCAAGATCACGCTAGCGGGAGTTACGAGCAGTACTTC.

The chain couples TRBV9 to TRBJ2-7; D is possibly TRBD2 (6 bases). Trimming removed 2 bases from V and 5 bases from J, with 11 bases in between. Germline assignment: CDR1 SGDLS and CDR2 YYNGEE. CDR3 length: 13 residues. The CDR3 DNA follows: TGTGCCAGCAGCGTGGGGGGAGGTGACGAGCAGTACTTC. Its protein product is CASSVGGGDEQYF.

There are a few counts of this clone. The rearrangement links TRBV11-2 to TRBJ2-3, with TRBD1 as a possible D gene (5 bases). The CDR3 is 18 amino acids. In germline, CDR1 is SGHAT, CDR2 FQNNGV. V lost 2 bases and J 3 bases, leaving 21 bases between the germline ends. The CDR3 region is CASSLSVSQGLRTDTQYF. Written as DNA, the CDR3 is TGTGCCAGCAGCTTATCGGTTTCCCAGGGTCTGAGGACAGATACGCAGTATTTT.

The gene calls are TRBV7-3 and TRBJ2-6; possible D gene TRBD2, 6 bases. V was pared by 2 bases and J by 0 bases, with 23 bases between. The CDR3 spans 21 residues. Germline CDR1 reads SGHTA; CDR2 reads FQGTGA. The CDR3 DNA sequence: TGTGCCAGCAGCTTATATGCGGCGGGACCTGCCCCTCTCTCTGGGGCCAACGTCCTGACTTTC. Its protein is CASSLYAAGPAPLSGANVLTF.

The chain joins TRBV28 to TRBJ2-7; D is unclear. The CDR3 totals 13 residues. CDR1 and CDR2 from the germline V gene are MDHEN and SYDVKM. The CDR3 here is CATQQVISYEQYF. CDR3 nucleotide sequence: TGTGCTACCCAACAAGTGATCTCCTACGAGCAGTACTTC.

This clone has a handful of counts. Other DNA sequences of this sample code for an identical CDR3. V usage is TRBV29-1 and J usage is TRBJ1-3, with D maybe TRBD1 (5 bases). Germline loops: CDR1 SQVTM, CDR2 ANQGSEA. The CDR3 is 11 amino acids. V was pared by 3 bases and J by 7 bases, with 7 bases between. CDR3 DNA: TGCAGCGTTGACAGGGCGAACACCATATATTTT. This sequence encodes CSVDRANTIYF.

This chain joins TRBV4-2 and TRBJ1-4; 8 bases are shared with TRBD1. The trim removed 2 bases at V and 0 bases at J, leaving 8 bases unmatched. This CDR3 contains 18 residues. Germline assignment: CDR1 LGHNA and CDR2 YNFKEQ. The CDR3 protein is CASSQPTGALATNEKLFF. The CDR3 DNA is TGTGCCAGCAGCCAACCGACAGGGGCGCTGGCAACTAATGAAAAACTGTTTTTT.

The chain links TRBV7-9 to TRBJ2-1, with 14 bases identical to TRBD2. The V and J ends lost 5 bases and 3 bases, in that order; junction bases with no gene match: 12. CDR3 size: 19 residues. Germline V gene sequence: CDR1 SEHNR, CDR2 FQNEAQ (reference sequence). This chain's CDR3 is CASSAWGLAGDTRYNEQFF. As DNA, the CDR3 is TGTGCCAGCAGCGCTTGGGGACTAGCGGGAGATACCCGCTACAATGAGCAGTTCTTC.

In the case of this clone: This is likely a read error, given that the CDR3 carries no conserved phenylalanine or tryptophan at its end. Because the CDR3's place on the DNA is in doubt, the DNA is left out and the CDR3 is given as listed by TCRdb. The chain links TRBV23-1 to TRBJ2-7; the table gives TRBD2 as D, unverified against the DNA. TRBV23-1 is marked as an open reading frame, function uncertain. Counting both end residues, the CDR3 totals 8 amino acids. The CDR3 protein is CASSPPRG.